Below, 29 T cell receptor beta chains from the same sample are listed, as sequenced in a study of T-cell reconstitution after alpha-beta-depleted transplantation in children. For TCRbeta, the library was prepared with unique molecular identifiers. A single record per CDR3 protein comes from TCRdb applying MiXCR to the PCR reads. The data show fewer than 550,000 distinct CDR3 sequences, roughly 15% seen once. The specimen was PBMCs, mostly from graft donor cells, collected 360 days after TCRalphabeta/CD19-depleted stem cell transplant. The receptors come from a boy less than two years old who had a stem cell transplant for Wiskott-Aldrich syndrome, so the T cells may come from the graft donor.

This chain connects TRBV5-1 to TRBJ2-5, with D possibly being TRBD2 (5 bases). The length of the CDR3 is 13 residues. V was cut by 4 bases and J by 5 bases, with 12 bases left in between. Germline-derived CDR1 and CDR2 are SGHRS and YFSETQ. Written as DNA, the CDR3 is TGCGCCAGCAGCCCCCGACGCGGGGAGACCCAGTACTTC. Protein sequence: CASSPRRGETQYF.

The chain is built from TRBV10-3 and TRBJ2-3; D is unclear. This CDR3 is 13 amino acids long. V lost 7 bases, J lost 0 bases, and 8 bases lay in between. Germline CDR1 ENHRY, CDR2 SYGVKD. In nucleotides, the CDR3 is TGTGCCATCAAGGACCGCAGCACAGATACGCAGTATTTT. This encodes CAIKDRSTDTQYF.

The rearrangement uses TRBV20-1 and TRBJ1-4; D is uncertain. Trimming removed 0 bases from V and 16 bases from J, with 18 bases in between. The CDR3 loop spans 13 amino acids. The germline V gene has CDR1 DFQATT and CDR2 SNEGSKA (reference sequence). CDR3 loop: CSAREIRSAERFF. For the CDR3, the DNA is TGCAGTGCTAGAGAAATTAGGTCTGCCGAGAGGTTTTTT.

The CDR3 protein is CASSSGLAVSEQYF. The CDR3 DNA reads TGCGCCAGCAGCTCCGGACTAGCGGTAAGCGAGCAGTACTTC. J is TRBJ2-7 and V is TRBV5-1, with 10 bases that match TRBD2. The CDR3 has 14 amino acids. Germline V gene sequence: CDR1 SGHRS, CDR2 YFSETQ. V lost 3 bases and J lost 6; bases outside the gene matches: 6.

This clonotype has more than one count but fewer than ten. J is TRBJ2-7 and V is TRBV7-9; D is possibly TRBD1 (5 bases). CDR1 and CDR2 from the germline V gene are SEHNR and FQNEAQ (reference sequence). The V and J ends lost 3 bases and 1 base respectively, with 10 bases between them. This CDR3 region has 14 residues. The CDR3 loop is CASSFGAGSYEQYF. CDR3 in DNA: TGTGCCAGCAGCTTCGGCGCAGGGTCCTACGAGCAGTACTTC.

This clonotype was picked up a small number of times. The chain links TRBV20-1 to TRBJ2-7, with TRBD2 as a possible D gene (7 bases). The CDR3 covers 12 residues. Germline V gene sequence: CDR1 DFQATT, CDR2 SNEGSKA (reference sequence). CDR3 loop: CRGEGEAYEQYF. The CDR3 nucleotides read TGCAGGGGGGAGGGGGAGGCCTACGAGCAGTACTTC.

The sample holds many counts of this clonotype. The V call is TRBV7-8, the J call TRBJ1-1; 7 nucleotides match TRBD1. This CDR3 has 13 amino acids. Germline-derived CDR1 and CDR2 are SGHVS and FQNEAQ. Germline trimming cut 2 bases from V and 5 bases from J; bases unmatched to any gene: 2. In DNA form, the CDR3 reads TGTGCCAGCAGCTTACCGGACAGGACTGAAGCTTTCTTT. Its translation is CASSLPDRTEAFF.

This clonotype was detected only a few times. The CDR3 nucleotides are TGTGCCAGCAGCTTACGGCCACACGGGACTAGCGGGAAGGTCGCAGATACGCAGTATTTT. This translates into CASSLRPHGTSGKVADTQYF. The chain has TRBV11-2 and TRBJ2-3; the match to TRBD2 covers 13 bases. The CDR3 totals 20 residues. Germline V gene data show CDR1 as SGHAT and CDR2 as FQNNGV. The trim removed 2 bases at V and 4 bases at J, leaving 15 bases unmatched.

The V gene is TRBV29-1, the J gene TRBJ1-1; the D gene is possibly TRBD1 (6 bases). The germline V gene has CDR1 SQVTM and CDR2 ANQGSEA. The CDR3 extends over 14 amino acids. With 7 bases removed from V and 1 base from J, the gap between germline ends came to 16 bases. The CDR3: CSARRGPWNTEAFF. CDR3 DNA sequence: TGCAGCGCCCGCAGGGGCCCATGGAACACTGAAGCTTTCTTT.

CDR3 DNA sequence: TGTGCCACCAGTGATTCTTCGGACAGGGTGGATGAGCAGTTCTTC. Translation gives CATSDSSDRVDEQFF. The chain couples TRBV24-1 to TRBJ2-1, with 8 bases that match TRBD1. The CDR3 is made up of 15 amino acids. The V segment lost 2 bases and the J segment 8 bases; nucleotides outside the gene matches: 7. The V gene's germline CDR1 is KGHDR and CDR2 SFDVKD.

This clonotype was counted ten times or more. The chain carries TRBV12-3 or TRBV12-4 and TRBJ2-2; D unclear. CDR3 length: 13 amino acids. The ends were cut back, 6 bases at V and 6 bases at J, with 11 bases in the middle. The DNA of the CDR3 is TGTGCCAGCAGGGAATATGGGGCCGGGGAGCTGTTTTTT. It is translated as CASREYGAGELFF.

This clonotype turned up a few times. The CDR3 protein is CSALGAGVYNEQFF. The DNA for the CDR3 is TGCAGTGCCTTGGGGGCAGGGGTATACAATGAGCAGTTCTTC. This rearrangement joins TRBV20-1 to TRBJ2-1, with D perhaps TRBD1 (6 bases). V lost 6 bases, J lost 4 bases, and 16 bases lay in between. This CDR3 is 14 amino acids long. The germline V gene encodes CDR1 DFQATT and CDR2 SNEGSKA (reference sequence).

The chain recombines TRBV20-1 with TRBJ2-7, with 11 bases identical to TRBD1. Germline V lookup: CDR1 DFQATT, CDR2 SNEGSKA (reference sequence). The CDR3 runs to 13 residues. Trimming at V came to 7 bases and at J to 2 bases, leaving 4 bases not matched to a gene. The CDR3 protein is CSVPDRGPYEQYF. DNA for the CDR3: TGCAGTGTCCCGGACAGGGGGCCCTACGAGCAGTACTTC.

The chain employs TRBV7-9 and TRBJ2-1; 8 bases align to TRBD2. The CDR3 totals 16 residues. The V and J ends lost 1 base and 7 bases, in that order; junction bases with no gene match: 9. Germline CDR1 SEHNR, CDR2 FQNEAQ (reference sequence). The CDR3, as DNA: TGTGCCAGCAGCTTAGTTGGCGGGGGGACACCTAATGAGCAGTTCTTC. Its protein is CASSLVGGGTPNEQFF.

This chain uses TRBV4-1 with TRBJ2-1, with D possibly TRBD2 on 6 matching bases. Germline loops: CDR1 MGHRA, CDR2 YSYEKL. Trimming took 1 base from V and 6 from J, leaving 25 bases between them. The CDR3 extends over 19 amino acids. CDR3 bases: TGCGCCAGCAGCCAAGTACGAAAAGGGACTGGAGCCGTACTCAATGAGCAGTTCTTC. Its translation is CASSQVRKGTGAVLNEQFF.

This clonotype came up a few times. This chain connects TRBV4-3 to TRBJ2-1, with 11 bases fitting TRBD2. Trimming took 0 bases from V and 5 from J; bases not matched to a gene: 6. The CDR3 extends over 17 amino acids. Germline V gene sequence: CDR1 LGHNA, CDR2 YSLEER. This CDR3 reads CASSQDLGTSGNNEQFF. The CDR3 DNA reads as TGCGCCAGCAGCCAAGACCTCGGGACTAGCGGAAACAATGAGCAGTTCTTC.

This chain uses TRBV20-1 with TRBJ2-1, with 12 bases matching TRBD2. From germline, CDR1 is DFQATT and CDR2 SNEGSKA (reference sequence). With 0 bases clipped from V and 7 bases from J, the junction kept 4 bases outside the gene matches. There are 15 residues in the CDR3. CDR3 nucleotide sequence: TGCAGTGCTAGAGAGAGGACTAGCGGGGCGAATGAGCAGTTCTTC. It codes for CSARERTSGANEQFF.

This clonotype turned up a few times. The chain carries TRBV5-8 and TRBJ1-6; 9 bases fit TRBD1. Germline CDR1 reads SGHTS; CDR2 reads YDEGEE. J gave up 13 bases and V 4 bases, and 9 bases lay outside the gene matches. CDR3 length: 14 amino acids. CDR3: CASSPWDRVVPLHF. The CDR3 DNA follows: TGTGCCAGCAGCCCATGGGACAGGGTCGTTCCCCTCCACTTT. Variable domain in full (rest from reference TRBV5-8 and TRBJ1-6): EAGVTQSPTHLIKTRGQQATLRCSPISGHTSVYWYQQALGLGLQFLLWYDEGEERNRGNFPPRFSGRQFPNYSSELNVNALELEDSALYLCASSPWDRVVPLHFGNGTRLTVT.

This clonotype was recorded at least ten times. The V gene is TRBV11-2, the J gene TRBJ2-7, with D maybe TRBD2 (5 bases). The V end lost 2 bases, the J end lost 5 bases, and 10 bases lay between the germline ends. The CDR3 loop spans 13 amino acids. CDR1 SGHAT and CDR2 FQNNGV come from the germline V gene. CDR3 sequence reads: CASSLSRVHEQYF. CDR3 DNA: TGTGCCAGCAGCTTATCGAGGGTCCACGAGCAGTACTTC.

This clonotype was observed a few times. The V call is TRBV5-5, the J call TRBJ2-2; D perhaps matches TRBD1 (6 bases). This CDR3 region has 13 residues. V was trimmed by 1 base and J by 6 bases, leaving 7 bases between them. Per the germline V gene, CDR1 is SGHKS and CDR2 is YYEKEE (reference sequence). CDR3 coding DNA: TGTGCCAGCAGCTTGTGGGGGCCCGGGGAGCTGTTTTTT. Its protein is CASSLWGPGELFF.

In its sample, this clonotype was seen a few times. V and J are TRBV20-1 and TRBJ2-3, with 10 positions matching TRBD1. This CDR3 is 14 amino acids long. CDR1 and CDR2 from the germline V gene are DFQATT and SNEGSKA (reference sequence). The CDR3 reads CSLTDRGRTDTQYF. CDR3 in DNA: TGCAGCTTAACAGACAGGGGGCGTACAGATACGCAGTATTTT.

This clonotype has just a few counts. The V and J genes are TRBV3-1 and TRBJ1-1; D unresolved. Germline-derived CDR1 and CDR2 are LGHDT and YNNKEL (reference sequence). Trimming left V 1 base short and J 2 bases short, with 5 bases between. The CDR3 loop spans 13 amino acids. CDR3: CASSQVANTEAFF. The DNA for the CDR3 is TGTGCCAGCAGCCAAGTGGCCAACACTGAAGCTTTCTTT. Based on the CDR3 plus reference TRBV3-1 and TRBJ1-1, the full variable domain is DTAVSQTPKYLVTQMGNDKSIKCEQNLGHDTMYWYKQDSKKFLKIMFSYNNKELIINETVPNRFSPKSPDKAHLNLHINSLELGDSAVYFCASSQVANTEAFFGQGTRLTVV.

The rearrangement joins TRBV6-5 to TRBJ2-7, with 10 bases lining up with TRBD2. Germline values: CDR1 MNHEY, CDR2 SVGAGI. The J segment lost 4 bases and the V segment lost 4 bases, leaving 10 bases of the junction unmatched. This CDR3 contains 16 residues. The CDR3 nucleotides read TGTGCCAGCAGTTCCATAGCGGGGGGAAACAGATACGAGCAGTACTTC. The encoded protein is CASSSIAGGNRYEQYF.

This clonotype was found many times. The chain couples TRBV12-3 or TRBV12-4 to TRBJ2-7; no reliable D call. The length of the CDR3 is 13 residues. Trimming took off 1 base at V and 5 bases at J, with 9 bases between the two ends. The CDR3 bases are TGTGCCAGCAGTTTAGTTGTTTTCCACGAGCAGTACTTC. Its protein is CASSLVVFHEQYF.

This sequence joins TRBV29-1 and TRBJ2-1; perhaps D is TRBD1 or TRBD2 (5 bases each). The CDR3 loop spans 15 amino acids. V was pared by 4 bases and J by 7 bases, with 20 bases between. The germline CDR1 and CDR2 sequences are SQVTM and ANQGSEA. The CDR3 reads CSVVGVSLLRNEQFF. Written as DNA, the CDR3 is TGCAGCGTTGTGGGGGTTAGCCTCCTAAGGAATGAGCAGTTCTTC.

This clonotype was counted between two and nine times. The chain is built from TRBV9 and TRBJ2-2; D not certain. CDR1 is SGDLS and CDR2 is YYNGEE in the germline V gene. The CDR3 totals 12 residues. Trimming shortened V by 0 bases and J by 6 bases, and 3 bases separated the two germline ends. The CDR3 DNA reads TGTGCCAGCAGCGTAGATCCCGGGGAGCTGTTTTTT. It yields the protein CASSVDPGELFF.

This clonotype has a count of ten or more. The chain combines TRBV5-1 with TRBJ2-1; 8 nucleotides align to TRBD2. The CDR3 contains 13 residues. Germline V CDR1 and CDR2: SGHRS, YFSETQ. The junction had 5 bases not matched to a gene; V was cut back by 7 bases and J by 5 bases. Here the CDR3 DNA reads TGCGCCAGCCAAGCGGGGGTCCACAATGAGCAGTTCTTC. Amino acids: CASQAGVHNEQFF.

This clonotype was seen repeatedly, ten times or more. CDR3 residues: CASSHAYEQYF. In DNA, the CDR3 is TGTGCCAGCAGCCATGCCTACGAGCAGTACTTC. V and J are TRBV12-3 or TRBV12-4 and TRBJ2-7; no clear D gene. The CDR3 loop spans 11 amino acids. The V end was cut by 6 bases, the J end by 2 bases, with 5 bases between.

This clonotype was counted only a few times. In DNA form, the CDR3 reads TGCGCCAGCAGCATGACTAGCGGGGGTTTGTATACGCAGTATTTT. This gives the protein CASSMTSGGLYTQYF. The genes are TRBV5-1 and TRBJ2-3; 12 bases fit TRBD2. This CDR3 contains 15 residues. Germline CDR1 and CDR2: SGHRS and YFSETQ. After removal of 4 bases from V and 7 bases from J, the junction contained 7 bases not matched to a gene.